What follows are 25 T cell receptor beta chains derived from one specimen sequenced in a study of T cell responses to AZD1222 COVID-19 vaccine. Method: immunoSEQ multiplex PCR; TCRdb's copy keeps in-frame clones and lacks some. The table lists 100,000 to 110,000 clones, more than 75% of them singletons, with less than 20% in the top ten. The sample here was peripheral blood, taken on day 0 of AZD1222 vaccination. These receptors came from an adult in good health.

J is TRBJ1-2 and V is TRBV6-1, with D tentatively TRBD1 (6 bases). The germline V gene encodes CDR1 MNHNS and CDR2 SASEGT. The germline V and J ends were trimmed by 4 bases and 3 bases, with 18 bases remaining between them. The CDR3 consists of 16 residues. CDR3 amino acids: CASSGPPGGRYYGYTF. The CDR3 DNA reads TGTGCCAGCAGTGGTCCCCCCGGGGGGCGATACTATGGCTACACCTTC.

The V call is TRBV5-4, the J call TRBJ2-7; D gene ambiguous. Trimming stripped 3 bases from V and 5 bases from J, with 12 bases between. The CDR3 contains 13 residues. Germline CDR1 is SGHNT and CDR2 is YYREEE (reference sequence). The chain's CDR3 is CASSSDRSHEQYF. CDR3 in DNA: TGTGCCAGCAGCTCGGACCGTTCCCACGAGCAGTACTTC.

The gene calls are TRBV7-2 and TRBJ2-2, with D possibly TRBD2 on 5 matching bases. The CDR3 covers 13 residues. Trimming took off 0 bases at V and 7 bases at J, with 6 bases between the two ends. The germline V gene has CDR1 SGHTA and CDR2 FQGNSA. The CDR3 DNA is TGTGCCAGCAGCTTAGCCCGGGGCGGGGAGCTGTTTTTT. Translation gives CASSLARGGELFF.

The chain links TRBV19 to TRBJ2-1, with no clear D. The germline CDR1 and CDR2 sequences are LNHDA and SQIVND (reference sequence). The CDR3 totals 12 residues. Trimming removed 6 bases at V and 12 bases at J, with 15 bases between. This CDR3 is CASSSSGRWQFF. The CDR3 DNA follows: TGTGCCAGTAGCTCGTCCGGGCGATGGCAGTTCTTC.

The sample holds a few counts of this clone. The chain combines TRBV5-1 with TRBJ1-3; a possible D gene is TRBD1 (5 bases). The CDR3 loop spans 14 amino acids. Trimming took off 4 bases at V and 4 bases at J, with 12 bases between the two ends. Germline-derived CDR1 and CDR2 are SGHRS and YFSETQ. This chain's CDR3 is CASSLQASGNTIYF. As DNA, the CDR3 is TGCGCCAGCAGCCTACAGGCCTCCGGAAACACCATATATTTT.

The chain links TRBV7-9 to TRBJ1-1; unclear D gene. Trimming pared 5 bases from V and 5 bases from J, leaving 15 bases between. The CDR3 is made up of 14 amino acids. Looked up from germline, CDR1 is SEHNR and CDR2 is FQNEAQ (reference sequence). The CDR3 loop is CASSMTAERTEAFF. For the CDR3, the DNA is TGTGCCAGCAGCATGACCGCCGAACGAACTGAAGCTTTCTTT.

This clone is deemed medium-sized. It is unclear where the CDR3 begins or ends on the DNA, so no DNA is shown, and the CDR3 is as TCRdb lists it. The chain carries TRBV19 and TRBJ1-5; the DNA was not compared with TRBD1, the D call given in the table. Inclusive of both ends, the CDR3 amounts to 15 amino acids. Germline V gives CDR1 LNHDA, CDR2 SQIVND (reference sequence). The CDR3 is CASTSGQTSNQPQHF.

V usage is TRBV7-2 and J usage is TRBJ1-2; D not certain. Deletions cut 5 bases from V and 3 bases from J, with 16 bases between. The CDR3 has 15 amino acids. Germline-derived CDR1 and CDR2 are SGHTA and FQGNSA. CDR3 DNA: TGTGCCAGCAGCCCGGGGTCTGGCAGCTACTATGGCTACACCTTC. This codes for CASSPGSGSYYGYTF.

The V call is TRBV12-3 or TRBV12-4, the J call TRBJ1-5, with D uncertain. Trimming removed 0 bases from V and 5 bases from J, with 5 bases in between. The CDR3 has 13 residues. In nucleotides, the CDR3 is TGTGCCAGCAGTTTAGCGAGGGATCAGCCCCAGCATTTT. Translating it yields CASSLARDQPQHF.

CDR3 residues: CASSIGQTFVFSGYTF. The CDR3 DNA reads TGTGCCAGTAGTATTGGACAGACTTTCGTATTTTCTGGCTACACCTTC. The J gene is TRBJ1-2, the V gene TRBV19; a weak D match, TRBD1 (6 bases). V lost 3 bases and J 7 bases, leaving 21 bases between the germline ends. This CDR3 is built from 16 residues. Germline V gene data show CDR1 as LNHDA and CDR2 as SQIVND (reference sequence).

The gene calls are TRBV19 and TRBJ1-5; tentatively, D is TRBD1 (5 bases). The CDR3 loop spans 15 amino acids. The ends were cut back, 7 bases at V and 7 bases at J, with 20 bases in the middle. The germline CDR1 and CDR2 sequences are LNHDA and SQIVND (reference sequence). The CDR3 nucleotides read TGTGCCAGTACCTTCCGGGGGGGGGAAAGGCAGCCCCAGCATTTT. Encoded protein: CASTFRGGERQPQHF.

Concerning this clone: At the DNA level, this CDR3 is encoded by other sequences in the same sample as well. This CDR3 reads CASTSPSVYGYTF. CDR3 DNA sequence: TGTGCCAGTACCTCCCCAAGCGTCTACGGCTACACCTTC. The chain joins TRBV19 to TRBJ1-2; D gene uncertain. The V end lost 7 bases, the J end lost 8 bases, and 17 bases lay between the germline ends. Germline CDR1 reads LNHDA; CDR2 reads SQIVND (reference sequence). There are 13 residues in the CDR3.

This chain links TRBV10-3 with TRBJ1-5; weak D call: TRBD1 (5 bases). The length of the CDR3 is 14 residues. Germline CDR1 and CDR2: ENHRY and SYGVKD. Trimming pared 3 bases from V and 5 bases from J, leaving 11 bases between. The CDR3 spells CAISESGGDQPQHF. The CDR3 coding sequence is TGTGCCATCAGTGAATCGGGGGGGGATCAGCCCCAGCATTTT.

The V call is TRBV5-1, the J call TRBJ1-4; D is uncertain. CDR3 length equals 15 residues. V was trimmed by 4 bases and J by 5 bases, leaving 15 bases between them. Per germline, CDR1 SGHRS and CDR2 YFSETQ. CDR3 loop: CASSLESNSNEKLFF. The CDR3 nucleotides read TGCGCCAGCAGCCTAGAGTCTAATTCCAATGAAAAACTGTTTTTT.

This chain joins TRBV11-1 and TRBJ1-2; D is ambiguous. The ends were cut back, 5 bases at V and 6 bases at J, with 13 bases in the middle. The CDR3 loop spans 13 amino acids. CDR1 and CDR2 from the germline V gene are SGHAT and FQDESV (reference sequence). The CDR3 coding sequence is TGTGCCAGCAGCCCTACACGATCGCATGGCTACACCTTC. Its translation: CASSPTRSHGYTF.

The chain couples TRBV7-9 to TRBJ2-3, with a tentative D call TRBD2 (5 bases). CDR1 is SEHNR, CDR2 FQNEAQ, per germline (reference sequence). This CDR3 has 13 amino acids. V shed 7 bases and J shed 4 bases, with 12 bases lying between them. CDR3: CASNGLAPDTQYF. The CDR3 DNA is TGTGCCAGCAATGGGCTAGCTCCAGATACGCAGTATTTT.

The chain combines TRBV9 with TRBJ2-2, with 10 bases that match TRBD1. The CDR3 has 16 amino acids. Germline values: CDR1 SGDLS, CDR2 YYNGEE. V was pared by 3 bases and J by 3 bases, with 5 bases of the junction left unmatched. The CDR3 spells CASSGHGTGDTGELFF. As DNA, the CDR3 is TGTGCCAGCAGCGGACACGGGACAGGGGACACCGGGGAGCTGTTTTTT.

The chain uses TRBV18 and TRBJ1-1; TRBD1 might be the D (6 bases). Per germline, CDR1 KGHSH and CDR2 LQKENI. The CDR3 is 17 amino acids. Trimming shortened V by 3 bases and J by 0 bases, and 17 bases separated the two germline ends. The CDR3 DNA reads as TGTGCCAGCTCACCTACCGAAGCCACAGGGATGAACACTGAAGCTTTCTTT. This gives the protein CASSPTEATGMNTEAFF.

J is TRBJ2-2 and V is TRBV29-1, with TRBD2 matching over 8 bases. The J segment lost 0 bases and the V segment lost 6 bases, leaving 6 bases of the junction unmatched. The germline gives CDR1 SQVTM, CDR2 ANQGSEA. The CDR3 covers 15 residues. The CDR3 bases are TGCAGCGTCGGGGGGGGTTCGTCGAACACCGGGGAGCTGTTTTTT. Translation: CSVGGGSSNTGELFF.

The rearrangement links TRBV6-7 to TRBJ2-7; TRBD1 aligns across 7 bases. TRBV6-7 is recorded as an ORF, its role being uncertain. This CDR3 is built from 14 residues. V trimming: 8 bases; J trimming: 6 bases; junction bases outside the gene matches: 13. The CDR3 DNA sequence: TGTGCCAGCTACCTGACAGGGTCCCCCCCCGAGCAGTACTTC. Protein: CASYLTGSPPEQYF.

The genes are TRBV5-5 and TRBJ1-1; 10 nucleotides agree with TRBD1. The CDR3 runs to 12 residues. From germline, CDR1 is SGHKS and CDR2 YYEKEE (reference sequence). V lost 1 base, J lost 10 bases, and 1 base stayed unmatched. CDR3 in amino acids: CASSLRDRGAFF. DNA for the CDR3: TGTGCCAGCAGCTTGAGGGACAGGGGAGCTTTCTTT. The full variable domain, rest sourced from reference TRBV5-5 and TRBJ1-1, is DAGVTQSPTHLIKTRGQQVTLRCSPISGHKSVSWYQQVLGQGPQFIFQYYEKEERGRGNFPDRFSARQFPNYSSELNVNALLLGDSALYLCASSLRDRGAFFGQGTRLTVV.

V gene TRBV5-8 combines with J gene TRBJ1-2; D remains unclear. Germline V lookup: CDR1 SGHTS, CDR2 YDEGEE. The CDR3 loop spans 15 amino acids. Trimming took off 0 bases at V and 4 bases at J, with 13 bases between the two ends. The CDR3 DNA is TGTGCCAGCAGCTTGGATGGGCGGCAGAGCTATGGCTACACCTTC. Protein product: CASSLDGRQSYGYTF. Drawing the rest from reference TRBV5-8 and TRBJ1-2, the complete variable domain is EAGVTQSPTHLIKTRGQQATLRCSPISGHTSVYWYQQALGLGLQFLLWYDEGEERNRGNFPPRFSGRQFPNYSSELNVNALELEDSALYLCASSLDGRQSYGYTFGSGTRLTVV.

The J gene is TRBJ1-1, the V gene TRBV5-5; D is undetermined. Germline V CDR1 and CDR2: SGHKS, YYEKEE (reference sequence). CDR3 length equals 15 residues. The V end was cut by 2 bases, the J end by 5 bases, with 16 bases between. This CDR3 reads CASSFGGNWRTEAFF. The CDR3 nucleotides are TGTGCCAGCAGCTTCGGAGGGAACTGGAGGACTGAAGCTTTCTTT. The whole variable domain, filled in from reference TRBV5-5 and TRBJ1-1, reads DAGVTQSPTHLIKTRGQQVTLRCSPISGHKSVSWYQQVLGQGPQFIFQYYEKEERGRGNFPDRFSARQFPNYSSELNVNALLLGDSALYLCASSFGGNWRTEAFFGQGTRLTVV.

This chain connects TRBV25-1 to TRBJ1-1; perhaps TRBD1 as D (5 bases). This CDR3 comprises 15 residues. Deletions cut 1 base from V and 3 bases from J, with 12 bases between. The germline V gene has CDR1 MGHDK and CDR2 SYGVNS. CDR3 coding DNA: TGTGCCAGCAGTGAATCTTCCGGGGGGGACACTGAAGCTTTCTTT. This translates into CASSESSGGDTEAFF.

This chain uses TRBV5-7 with TRBJ1-2; TRBD1 is a possible D gene (5 bases). TRBV5-7 is recorded as an ORF, its role being uncertain. The CDR3 consists of 15 residues. Trimming removed 2 bases from V and 4 bases from J, with 15 bases in between. Written as DNA, the CDR3 is TGTGCCAGCAGCTTCCCCCCGCGGCAGGGCTATGGCTACACCTTC. It is translated as CASSFPPRQGYGYTF.